The next 27 T cell receptor beta chains were all read from a single sample in a study of blood T cells in healthy people across ages. A second PCR of 7 to 11 cycles used a sample-barcoded 5' primer and a J-beta primer mix. TCRdb fed the 5' RACE reads into MiXCR, producing one record per CDR3 protein. The data contain some 1.5 million distinct CDR3 sequences, 28% of them seen just once; the ten biggest clones take up roughly 8%. The sample consisted of blood. Receptors were obtained from a woman aged 30 to 39 in good health.

The V and J genes are TRBV6-4 and TRBJ2-1, with 13 bases fitting TRBD2. CDR3 length equals 16 residues. Germline V gives CDR1 MRHNA, CDR2 SNTAGT. Unmatched junction bases numbered 6, after V lost 3 bases and J lost 7 bases. The CDR3 spells CASSELAGGPINEQFF. The CDR3 DNA sequence: TGTGCCAGCAGTGAACTAGCGGGAGGGCCTATAAATGAGCAGTTCTTC.

V is TRBV7-9 and J is TRBJ2-2, with D unresolved. Trimming left V 2 bases short and J 4 bases short, with 8 bases between. This CDR3 region has 14 residues. Per germline, CDR1 SEHNR and CDR2 FQNEAQ (reference sequence). The CDR3 sequence is CASSLWTSTGELFF. For the CDR3, the DNA is TGTGCCAGCAGCTTATGGACGAGCACCGGGGAGCTGTTTTTT.

This clonotype was recorded at least ten times. The chain combines TRBV7-9 with TRBJ2-7; D uncertain. CDR3 length: 11 amino acids. Germline CDR1 SEHNR, CDR2 FQNEAQ (reference sequence). Trimming removed 4 bases at V and 5 bases at J, with 6 bases between. Here the CDR3 reads CASSSSNEQYF. Written as DNA, the CDR3 is TGTGCCAGCAGCTCCTCTAACGAGCAGTACTTC.

This chain uses TRBV6-6 with TRBJ2-1; 8 nucleotides line up with TRBD2. Trimming at V came to 8 bases and at J to 2 bases, leaving 8 bases not matched to a gene. There are 15 residues in the CDR3. Germline CDR1 is MNHNY and CDR2 is SVGAGI (reference sequence). CDR3 nucleotide sequence: TGTGCCAGCCGACTTACTAGCGGAACCTACAATGAGCAGTTCTTC. Translating gives CASRLTSGTYNEQFF.

This chain joins TRBV6-2 or TRBV6-3 and TRBJ2-7; tentatively, D is TRBD1 (6 bases). Per the germline V gene, CDR1 is MNHEY and CDR2 is SVGEGT. V was cut by 2 bases and J by 0 bases, with 8 bases left in between. This CDR3 comprises 14 residues. The CDR3: CASSYGGPSYEQYF. Here the CDR3 DNA reads TGTGCCAGCAGTTACGGGGGCCCCTCCTACGAGCAGTACTTC.

CDR3 amino acids: CASSRTGTTDYEQYF. CDR3 DNA: TGCGCCAGCAGTCGAACCGGGACAACCGATTACGAGCAGTACTTC. The chain is built from TRBV4-1 and TRBJ2-7; D possibly corresponds to TRBD1 (6 bases). Germline V gives CDR1 MGHRA, CDR2 YSYEKL. The CDR3 covers 15 residues. V was cut by 6 bases and J by 4 bases, with 19 bases left in between.

The gene calls are TRBV5-1 and TRBJ2-3, with TRBD2 matching over 12 bases. This CDR3 region has 12 residues. Losses at the gene ends were 4 bases for V and 13 bases for J; bases not matched to a gene: 4. Germline V gives CDR1 SGHRS, CDR2 YFSETQ. CDR3 sequence (DNA): TGCGCCAGCAGCCCTAGCGGGGGGGCCGAGTATTTT. Translated, it gives CASSPSGGAEYF.

This clonotype was counted only a few times. The V and J genes are TRBV5-1 and TRBJ2-6; 7 nucleotides match TRBD1. Trimming removed 5 bases from V and 1 base from J; junction bases left unmatched: 12. CDR3 size: 18 residues. Germline-derived CDR1 and CDR2 are SGHRS and YFSETQ. CDR3 DNA sequence: TGCGCCAGCAGTCCTTCCGAAGGGGGCAGGTCTGGGGCCAACGTCCTGACTTTC. Translation gives CASSPSEGGRSGANVLTF. The full variable domain, with the rest looked up from reference TRBV5-1 and TRBJ2-6, is KAGVTQTPRYLIKTRGQQVTLSCSPISGHRSVSWYQQTPGQGLQFLFEYFSETQRNKGNFPGRFSGRQFSNSRSEMNVSTLELGDSALYLCASSPSEGGRSGANVLTFGAGSRLTVL.

The chain has TRBV20-1 and TRBJ1-1; D uncertain. The CDR3 length is 15 residues. The V and J ends lost 0 bases and 1 base respectively, with 12 bases between them. Germline V CDR1 and CDR2: DFQATT, SNEGSKA (reference sequence). CDR3 sequence: CSARDQAGGNTEAFF. The CDR3 bases are TGCAGTGCTAGAGATCAGGCGGGAGGGAACACTGAAGCTTTCTTT.

In regard to this clonotype: Since a much larger clone is just one base distant, this may be a read error. This chain joins TRBV28 and TRBJ2-3; no clear D gene. Germline CDR1 MDHEN, CDR2 SYDVKM. The V end was cut by 4 bases, the J end by 2 bases, with 4 bases between. This CDR3 is built from 12 residues. CDR3 protein: CASSCSTDTQYF. The CDR3 nucleotides are TGTGCCAGCAGTTGCTCCACAGATACGCAGTATTTT.

This chain joins TRBV5-5 and TRBJ2-7; 12 bases map to TRBD2. Germline lookup yields CDR1 SGHKS and CDR2 YYEKEE (reference sequence). Trimming removed 4 bases from V and 1 base from J; junction bases left unmatched: 9. CDR3 length equals 17 residues. The CDR3: CASSTARTSGASYEQYF. The CDR3 coding sequence is TGTGCCAGCAGCACCGCCCGGACTAGCGGGGCTTCCTACGAGCAGTACTTC.

J is TRBJ2-1 and V is TRBV19, with TRBD1 as a possible D gene (6 bases). This CDR3 spans 13 amino acids. Trimming left V 3 bases short and J 10 bases short, with 13 bases between. Germline lookup yields CDR1 LNHDA and CDR2 SQIVND (reference sequence). The CDR3 sequence is CASSMTQGNEQFF. CDR3 DNA: TGTGCCAGTAGTATGACCCAGGGGAACGAGCAGTTCTTC.

Regarding this clonotype: This may be a read error: a much more frequent sequence differs by one nucleotide. The gene calls are TRBV27 and TRBJ2-5, with D tentatively TRBD1 or TRBD2 (5 bases each). The DNA matches TRBJ2-1 better at its end, which makes the J call doubtful. This CDR3 region has 17 residues. Germline CDR1 is MNHEY and CDR2 is SMNVEV (reference sequence). CDR3 amino acids: CASTAGWGSASRETQFF. The CDR3, as DNA: TGTGCCAGCACCGCTGGGTGGGGGTCAGCCAGTAGAGAGACCCAGTTCTTC.

This clonotype appeared a few times. The chain uses TRBV7-6 and TRBJ1-1, with D unresolved. V shed 5 bases and J shed 7 bases, with 11 bases lying between them. CDR3 length: 12 amino acids. CDR1 SGHVS and CDR2 FNYEAQ come from the germline V gene. The CDR3 DNA reads TGTGCCAGCAGCCTATTAACGGATGAAGCTTTCTTT. Amino acids: CASSLLTDEAFF. The variable domain in full, with the rest retrieved from reference TRBV7-6 and TRBJ1-1, is GAGVSQSPRYKVTKRGQDVALRCDPISGHVSLYWYRQALGQGPEFLTYFNYEAQQDKSGLPNDRFSAERPEGSISTLTIQRTEQRDSAMYRCASSLLTDEAFFGQGTRLTVV.

This clonotype was seen ten or more times. The rearrangement uses TRBV7-9 and TRBJ2-1; TRBD2 aligns across 9 bases. The CDR3 spans 15 residues. Trimming removed 5 bases from V and 7 bases from J; junction bases left unmatched: 9. Germline-derived CDR1 and CDR2 are SEHNR and FQNEAQ (reference sequence). CDR3 sequence: CASSPQAGGRNEQFF. The CDR3 DNA follows: TGTGCCAGCAGCCCGCAAGCGGGAGGTAGGAATGAGCAGTTCTTC.

This clonotype has a handful of counts. This sequence joins TRBV20-1 and TRBJ2-2; the match to TRBD2 covers 10 bases. Germline V CDR1 and CDR2: DFQATT, SNEGSKA (reference sequence). CDR3 length: 14 amino acids. Trimming removed 7 bases from V and 5 bases from J; junction bases left unmatched: 7. The CDR3 DNA reads as TGCAGTGGTTCTAGCGGGAGTCATACCGGGGAGCTGTTTTTT. Translation gives CSGSSGSHTGELFF.

This clonotype has a count of ten or more. The chain has TRBV28 and TRBJ2-7, with 9 positions matching TRBD2. In germline, CDR1 is MDHEN, CDR2 SYDVKM. There are 13 residues in the CDR3. Germline trimming cut 6 bases from V and 2 bases from J; bases unmatched to any gene: 2. Here the CDR3 reads CASRAGGPYEQYF. As DNA, the CDR3 is TGTGCCAGCAGGGCGGGGGGGCCCTACGAGCAGTACTTC.

This clonotype appeared a few times. The chain links TRBV29-1 to TRBJ1-5; possible D gene TRBD1, 6 bases. CDR1 is SQVTM and CDR2 is ANQGSEA in the germline V gene. The CDR3 is 14 residues long. Trimming took 3 bases from V and 7 from J, leaving 16 bases between them. CDR3 protein: CSVDGRGGDQPQHF. CDR3 DNA sequence: TGCAGCGTTGATGGCAGGGGTGGCGACCAGCCCCAGCATTTT.

V is TRBV5-1 and J is TRBJ2-4; a possible D gene is TRBD1 (6 bases). Between the trimmed V and J ends, which lost 0 bases and 6 bases, there was a span of 10 bases. This CDR3 is built from 14 residues. Germline CDR1 reads SGHRS; CDR2 reads YFSETQ. CDR3: CASSLAGAVNIQYF. The CDR3 bases are TGCGCCAGCAGCTTGGCAGGGGCGGTAAACATTCAGTACTTC.

The gene calls are TRBV10-1 and TRBJ2-2; 11 bases are a match to TRBD1. V lost 8 bases, J lost 4 bases, and 9 bases stayed unmatched. Looked up from germline, CDR1 is WNHNN and CDR2 is SYGVQD (reference sequence). The CDR3 covers 16 residues. The CDR3 DNA sequence: TGCGCCAGCGGGACAGTGGGACAGGGGGGCACCGGGGAGCTGTTTTTT. Residues: CASGTVGQGGTGELFF.

This clonotype was seen a few times. The chain recombines TRBV10-3 with TRBJ2-6; 7 nucleotides line up with TRBD1. The CDR3 contains 16 residues. V shed 6 bases, J shed 0 bases, and the junction held 5 bases outside the gene matches. In germline, CDR1 is ENHRY, CDR2 SYGVKD. The DNA for the CDR3 is TGTGCCATCAGAGGGGGCGCCACCTCTGGGGCCAACGTCCTGACTTTC. Protein: CAIRGGATSGANVLTF.

This clonotype was recorded many times. The chain is built from TRBV7-2 and TRBJ2-1, with 15 nucleotides matching TRBD2. The germline V gene has CDR1 SGHTA and CDR2 FQGNSA. This CDR3 spans 15 amino acids. V trimming: 5 bases; J trimming: 6 bases; junction bases outside the gene matches: 2. CDR3 loop: CASSAGLAGGNEQFF. CDR3 sequence (DNA): TGTGCCAGCAGCGCGGGACTAGCGGGGGGCAATGAGCAGTTCTTC. Together with reference TRBV7-2 and TRBJ2-1, the CDR3 gives the full variable domain: GAGVSQSPSNKVTEKGKDVELRCDPISGHTALYWYRQSLGQGLEFLIYFQGNSAPDKSGLPSDRFSAERTGGSVSTLTIQRTQQEDSAVYLCASSAGLAGGNEQFFGPGTRLTVL.

This clonotype came up many times. The chain employs TRBV6-2 or TRBV6-3 and TRBJ1-2, with 7 bases matching TRBD1. CDR1 MNHEY and CDR2 SVGEGT come from the germline V gene. The V and J ends lost 1 base and 3 bases, in that order; junction bases with no gene match: 5. This CDR3 spans 15 amino acids. The CDR3 here is CASSYWRDSDYGYTF. In nucleotides, the CDR3 is TGTGCCAGCAGTTACTGGAGGGACAGCGACTATGGCTACACCTTC.

This clonotype has a handful of counts. The chain combines TRBV25-1 with TRBJ2-7, with 12 bases that match TRBD1. After removal of 4 bases from V and 7 bases from J, the junction contained 5 bases not matched to a gene. There are 14 residues in the CDR3. The germline V gene has CDR1 MGHDK and CDR2 SYGVNS. The CDR3 bases are TGTGCCAGCAGTGGGGACAGGGGGCGGTGGGAGCAGTACTTC. Protein sequence: CASSGDRGRWEQYF.

A note on this clonotype: One junction end disagrees with the germline gene, perhaps due to a read error. This rearrangement joins TRBV28 to TRBJ1-1; D unclear. CDR3 size: 17 residues. Per germline, CDR1 MDHEN and CDR2 SYDVKM. The CDR3 region has the DNA TGTGTCAGCAGTTGGTGGGGAGCCCCCCGCATGAACACTGAAGCTTTCTTT. Residues: CVSSWWGAPRMNTEAFF.

The chain combines TRBV4-1 with TRBJ1-6; TRBD1 is a possible D gene (5 bases). This CDR3 is 15 amino acids long. Deletions cut 8 bases from V and 0 bases from J, with 11 bases between. Germline CDR1 and CDR2: MGHRA and YSYEKL. CDR3: CASRGDSSYNSPLHF. The CDR3 nucleotides read TGCGCCAGCCGGGGGGACTCCTCCTATAATTCACCCCTCCACTTT.

This clonotype was counted between two and nine times. V is TRBV6-6 and J is TRBJ2-7, with 7 positions matching TRBD1. CDR3 length equals 15 residues. Losses at the gene ends were 2 bases for V and 5 bases for J; bases not matched to a gene: 9. The germline V gene has CDR1 MNHNY and CDR2 SVGAGI (reference sequence). The CDR3 protein is CASSYDGDSVHEQYF. In nucleotides, the CDR3 is TGTGCCAGCAGTTACGATGGGGACAGCGTGCACGAGCAGTACTTC.